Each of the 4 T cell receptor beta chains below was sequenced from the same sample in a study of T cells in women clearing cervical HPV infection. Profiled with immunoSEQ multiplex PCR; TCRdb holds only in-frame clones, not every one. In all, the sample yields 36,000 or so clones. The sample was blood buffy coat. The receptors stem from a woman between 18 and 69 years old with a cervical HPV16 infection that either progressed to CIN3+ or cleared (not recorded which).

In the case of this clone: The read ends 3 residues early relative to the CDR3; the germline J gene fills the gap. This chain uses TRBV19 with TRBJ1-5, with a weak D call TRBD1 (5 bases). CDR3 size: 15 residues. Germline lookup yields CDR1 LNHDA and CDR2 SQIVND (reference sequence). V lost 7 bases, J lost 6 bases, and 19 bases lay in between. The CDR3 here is CASTGTPSLTQPQHF. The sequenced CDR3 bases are TGTGCCAGTACGGGGACTCCTAGTCTCACTCAGCCC.

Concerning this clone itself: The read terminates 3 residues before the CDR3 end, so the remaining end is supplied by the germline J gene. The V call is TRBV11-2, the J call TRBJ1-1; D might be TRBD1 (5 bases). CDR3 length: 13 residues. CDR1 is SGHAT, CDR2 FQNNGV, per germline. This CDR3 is CASRVDTRGVAFF. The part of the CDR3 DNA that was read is TGTGCCAGCAGAGTAGACACAAGGGGTGTG.

The CDR3 DNA, read in part, is TGTGCCAGCTCCCCCGCAGTGAGCGCCTACAATGAG. It translates to CASSPAVSAYNE. The full-length CDR3 reads as CASSPAVSAYNEQFF. The V call is TRBV18, the J call TRBJ2-1; D not resolved. Read sequence stops 3 residues before the CDR3 end, and the germline J gene provides the missing end. The CDR3 has 15 residues. V lost 6 bases and J 2 bases, leaving 14 bases between the germline ends. The germline gives CDR1 KGHSH, CDR2 LQKENI. Variable domain in full (rest from reference TRBV18 and TRBJ2-1): NAGVMQNPRHLVRRRGQEARLRCSPMKGHSHVYWYRQLPEEGLKFMVYLQKENIIDESGMPKERFSAEFPKEGPSILRIQQVVRGDSAAYFCASSPAVSAYNEQFFGPGTRLTVL.

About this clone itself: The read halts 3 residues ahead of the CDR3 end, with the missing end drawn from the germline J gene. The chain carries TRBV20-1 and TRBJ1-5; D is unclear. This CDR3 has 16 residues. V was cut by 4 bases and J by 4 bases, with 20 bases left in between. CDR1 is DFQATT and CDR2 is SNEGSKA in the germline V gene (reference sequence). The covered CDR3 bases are TGCAGTGCTATGGGGTTTACCAGCGGGTTGAATCAGCCC. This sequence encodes CSAMGFTSGLNQP. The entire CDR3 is CSAMGFTSGLNQPQHF.